This T cell receptor (beta chain) was recorded in a study of T cell repertoires in cytomegalovirus infection. On the study more broadly: Public signatures in TCR beta pointed to CMV infection and matching HLA type. Study results and limitations: Within the response measured ex vivo, HLA-C-restricted CMV-specific TCR beta clonotypes were dominant. Frequencies of public TCR beta families were cumulated, and this identified carriers of CMV plus the relevant HLA.

TCRdb re-derived calls from the reads in MiXCR, one entry per CDR3 protein. The data show approximately 730,000 distinct CDR3 sequences, about 29% seen once. The CDR3 length is 14 residues. Details on this clonotype: Its specificity is not known. The germline gene is not matched at one end of the junction; a read error may be the cause.

The chain is built from TRBV12-3 or TRBV12-4 and TRBJ1-2, with TRBD1 matching over 7 bases. This clonotype was sampled from a human donor in good health (CMV status not recorded). Some clones in this sample may be carry-over from other donors' samples. Sequences were derived from cultured CD8+ T cells from PBMCs, sampled from culture after CMV antigen stimulation. The CDR3 is CASSLAEGAGGYAF. CDR3 nucleotides: TGTGCCAGCAGTTTAGCAGAGGGGGCTGGTGGCTACGCCTTC.